A single sample gave rise to the 25 T cell receptor beta chains below, sequenced in a study of Ad26.COV2.S vaccination and SARS-CoV-2 variants. Generated by immunoSEQ multiplex PCR, the TCRdb table keeps only in-frame clones and is missing some. The sample has fewer than 400,000 clones; around nine tenths are singletons. Treatment in this sample: 15 to 20 received Ad26.COV2.S at low or high dose, single or two shots; roughly 5 received placebo; per-sample allocation not given. Sampling was performed 63 days after the first vaccine or placebo injection. The material was peripheral blood, obtained in a trial of Ad26.COV2.S vaccine versus placebo. The source is a person aged 18-65 years who received the Ad26.COV2.S COVID-19 vaccine or a placebo.

The table lists this clone with a count of one. The rearrangement links TRBV2 to TRBJ2-7; 7 nucleotides match TRBD1. After removal of 7 bases from V and 5 bases from J, the junction contained 8 bases not matched to a gene. The germline CDR1 and CDR2 sequences are SNHLY and FYNNEI. This CDR3 is 13 amino acids long. For the CDR3, the DNA is TGTGCCAGCATTCGACAGGGAGTCGACGAGCAGTACTTC. This encodes CASIRQGVDEQYF.

V gene TRBV6-6 combines with J gene TRBJ1-2; TRBD1 agrees at 7 bases. V was clipped by 8 bases and J by 2 bases; unmatched bases: 5. Germline V gene lookup returns CDR1 MNHNY and CDR2 SVGAGI (reference sequence). This CDR3 has 13 residues. The CDR3 region is CASGGQTNYGYTF. CDR3 DNA sequence: TGTGCCAGCGGGGGACAGACGAACTATGGCTACACCTTC.

This rearrangement joins TRBV18 to TRBJ2-1; TRBD2 is a possible D gene (5 bases). Germline lookup yields CDR1 KGHSH and CDR2 LQKENI. This CDR3 region has 15 residues. Deletions cut 2 bases from V and 0 bases from J, with 8 bases between. CDR3 in DNA: TGTGCCAGCTCACCAAGACTATTCTCCTACAATGAGCAGTTCTTC. Translation: CASSPRLFSYNEQFF.

V and J are TRBV30 and TRBJ2-7; D remains unclear. The germline V gene encodes CDR1 GTSNPN and CDR2 SVGIG (reference sequence). The CDR3 loop spans 11 amino acids. Trimming stripped 1 base from V and 5 bases from J, with 6 bases between. The DNA for the CDR3 is TGTGCCTGGAGTGAGGCCGACGAGCAGTACTTC. As protein: CAWSEADEQYF.

This chain uses TRBV11-2 with TRBJ2-7; possibly TRBD1 for D (6 bases). V was trimmed by 5 bases and J by 4 bases, leaving 21 bases between them. The CDR3 runs to 16 residues. Germline-derived CDR1 and CDR2 are SGHAT and FQNNGV. The CDR3 coding sequence is TGTGCCAGCAGCCCCCATAGGGGGACCCTCAAATACGAGCAGTACTTC. Translated: CASSPHRGTLKYEQYF.

This chain connects TRBV27 to TRBJ1-1; possible D gene TRBD1, 6 bases. Germline values: CDR1 MNHEY, CDR2 SMNVEV (reference sequence). The CDR3 sequence is 15 residues long. V lost 4 bases and J 2 bases, leaving 14 bases between the germline ends. The CDR3 reads CASSSSRGRNTEAFF. The DNA of the CDR3 is TGTGCCAGCAGTTCCTCCAGGGGACGAAACACTGAAGCTTTCTTT.

This sequence joins TRBV5-4 and TRBJ2-7; no reliable D call. V lost 4 bases, J lost 2 bases, and 16 bases lay in between. This CDR3 region has 15 residues. Looked up from germline, CDR1 is SGHNT and CDR2 is YYREEE (reference sequence). This CDR3 reads CASSQVIGMAYEQYF. The DNA for the CDR3 is TGTGCCAGCAGCCAGGTTATAGGGATGGCCTACGAGCAGTACTTC.

The chain employs TRBV3-1 (or the pseudogene TRBV3-2) and TRBJ2-5; D may be TRBD2 (7 bases). The CDR3 length is 16 residues. V lost 2 bases, J lost 2 bases, and 15 bases lay in between. Germline V gene sequence: CDR1 LGHDT, CDR2 YNNKEL (reference sequence). The CDR3 DNA follows: TGTGCCAGCAGCCAACGGGGGCGGGGGCTACAAGAGACCCAGTACTTC. Translation: CASSQRGRGLQETQYF.

The rearrangement joins TRBV15 to TRBJ1-5; D is unclear. The CDR3 is 13 amino acids. Germline CDR1 LNHNV, CDR2 YYDKDF (reference sequence). Trimming removed 3 bases from V and 6 bases from J, with 9 bases in between. This CDR3 reads CATSRTGSQPQHF. Here the CDR3 DNA reads TGTGCCACCAGCAGGACGGGGAGTCAGCCCCAGCATTTT.

The gene calls are TRBV28 and TRBJ1-5; D is perhaps TRBD1 (6 bases). Germline V gives CDR1 MDHEN, CDR2 SYDVKM. The CDR3 consists of 12 residues. Trimming removed 7 bases at V and 7 bases at J, with 11 bases between. The CDR3 DNA reads TGTGCCAGCAAGGGGGGCGCCCAGCCCCAGCATTTT. Its translation: CASKGGAQPQHF. Looking up the rest from reference TRBV28 and TRBJ1-5 gives the full variable domain: DVKVTQSSRYLVKRTGEKVFLECVQDMDHENMFWYRQDPGLGLRLIYFSYDVKMKEKGDIPEGYSVSREKKERFSLILESASTNQTSMYLCASKGGAQPQHFGDGTRLSIL.

This chain's CDR3 is CASSVGVRAYNEQFF. The CDR3 bases are TGTGCCAGCAGCGTAGGGGTTAGGGCTTACAATGAGCAGTTCTTC. This chain connects TRBV9 to TRBJ2-1; D unresolved. The V end was cut by 0 bases, the J end by 4 bases, with 11 bases between. Germline CDR1 SGDLS, CDR2 YYNGEE. The CDR3 loop spans 15 amino acids.

On this clone itself: The same CDR3 also results from other DNA sequences found in this sample. The chain has TRBV6-2 or TRBV6-3 and TRBJ1-1; 9 bases are shared with TRBD1. The V gene's germline CDR1 is MNHEY and CDR2 SVGEGT. CDR3 length: 13 residues. The ends lost 6 bases at V and 4 bases at J; junction bases unmatched: 3. This chain's CDR3 is CASSQTGGTEAFF. The CDR3 DNA reads as TGTGCCAGCAGCCAGACAGGGGGCACTGAAGCTTTCTTT.

The chain links TRBV3-1 (or the pseudogene TRBV3-2) to TRBJ2-3, with 13 bases fitting TRBD2. With V trimmed by 6 bases and J by 4 bases, 4 bases remained unmatched. The CDR3 runs 15 residues. The germline V gene encodes CDR1 LGHDT and CDR2 YNNKEL (reference sequence). CDR3 nucleotide sequence: TGTGCCAGCAGGAGGACTAGCGGGAGTGCAGATACGCAGTATTTT. This codes for CASRRTSGSADTQYF.

The chain employs TRBV30 and TRBJ1-3; D gene unclear. CDR1 is GTSNPN and CDR2 is SVGIG in the germline V gene (reference sequence). There are 15 residues in the CDR3. Between the trimmed V and J ends, which lost 4 bases and 8 bases, there was a span of 21 bases. The CDR3 sequence is CAWTQNLARGDTIYF. The CDR3 nucleotides are TGTGCCTGGACCCAAAATCTAGCTCGAGGCGACACCATATATTTT.

V is TRBV15 and J is TRBJ2-7; D is ambiguous. CDR1 and CDR2 (germline): LNHNV, YYDKDF (reference sequence). This CDR3 is built from 14 residues. V was trimmed by 1 base and J by 2 bases, leaving 9 bases between them. CDR3 DNA: TGTGCCACCAGCAGAGTTGGCAATCCCTACGAGCAGTACTTC. It yields the protein CATSRVGNPYEQYF. Full variable domain (rest looked up from reference TRBV15 and TRBJ2-7): DAMVIQNPRYQVTQFGKPVTLSCSQTLNHNVMYWYQQKSSQAPKLLFHYYDKDFNNEADTPDNFQSRRPNTSFCFLDIRSPGLGDTAMYLCATSRVGNPYEQYFGPGTRLTVT.

This clone occurred once. Other nucleotide sequences from this sample produce the same CDR3. This chain joins TRBV10-3 and TRBJ2-7; 7 nucleotides align to TRBD2. Germline V gene data show CDR1 as ENHRY and CDR2 as SYGVKD. This CDR3 has 12 residues. The ends lost 4 bases at V and 3 bases at J; junction bases unmatched: 0. The CDR3 DNA follows: TGTGCCATCAGTGGCGGGAGCTACGAGCAGTACTTC. This encodes CAISGGSYEQYF.

This clone was detected a few times. The rearrangement joins TRBV27 to TRBJ1-5; D possibly corresponds to TRBD1 (5 bases). This CDR3 spans 15 amino acids. Per the germline V gene, CDR1 is MNHEY and CDR2 is SMNVEV (reference sequence). V lost 3 bases and J lost 3, with 12 bases in between. The CDR3 DNA is TGTGCCAGCAGTTTTGGGGGGGTGGTCAATCAGCCCCAGCATTTT. Its translation: CASSFGGVVNQPQHF.

V usage is TRBV30 and J usage is TRBJ1-5, with 7 bases lining up with TRBD1. V shed 1 base and J 5 bases; nucleotides not matched to a gene: 5. The germline gives CDR1 GTSNPN, CDR2 SVGIG (reference sequence). The CDR3 length is 14 residues. The CDR3 sequence: CAWSGQGGDQPQHF. The CDR3 region has the DNA TGTGCCTGGAGTGGGCAGGGGGGAGATCAGCCCCAGCATTTT.

The V call is TRBV18, the J call TRBJ2-1, with TRBD1 matching over 7 bases. Germline trimming cut 5 bases from V and 4 bases from J; bases unmatched to any gene: 11. The CDR3 covers 16 residues. Per the germline V gene, CDR1 is KGHSH and CDR2 is LQKENI. The CDR3 is CASSTRQGQKYNEQFF. CDR3 DNA: TGTGCCAGCTCAACCCGACAGGGTCAAAAATACAATGAGCAGTTCTTC.

The genes are TRBV6-4 and TRBJ2-3, with D perhaps TRBD2 (6 bases). Per germline, CDR1 MRHNA and CDR2 SNTAGT. The V end was cut by 6 bases, the J end by 8 bases, with 12 bases between. The CDR3 sequence is 12 residues long. CDR3 region: CASSTGVVTQYF. The CDR3 bases are TGTGCCAGCAGCACGGGGGTGGTTACGCAGTATTTT.

V gene TRBV2 combines with J gene TRBJ2-7, with 8 bases lining up with TRBD1. CDR1 is SNHLY, CDR2 FYNNEI, per germline. The CDR3 totals 12 residues. Unmatched junction bases numbered 5, after V lost 6 bases and J lost 7 bases. The CDR3 spells CASREDREEQYF. In DNA, the CDR3 is TGTGCCAGCAGGGAGGACAGGGAAGAGCAGTACTTC.

The rearrangement links TRBV6-4 to TRBJ1-1; maybe TRBD1 (6 bases). The CDR3 loop spans 15 amino acids. The V end was cut by 6 bases, the J end by 3 bases, with 17 bases between. Looked up from germline, CDR1 is MRHNA and CDR2 is SNTAGT. CDR3 protein: CASSREGGGDTEAFF. For the CDR3, the DNA is TGTGCCAGCAGCCGCGAGGGAGGGGGTGACACTGAAGCTTTCTTT.

The CDR3 DNA reads as TGTGCCAGCAGCCCAAGGACAGGGGGTATCTACGAGCAGTACTTC. This translates into CASSPRTGGIYEQYF. The chain uses TRBV7-2 and TRBJ2-7; 10 bases match TRBD1. V lost 5 bases, J lost 3 bases, and 7 bases stayed unmatched. The germline V gene encodes CDR1 SGHTA and CDR2 FQGNSA. The CDR3 has 15 residues.

The J gene is TRBJ2-7, the V gene TRBV5-1, with 7 bases fitting TRBD1. Trimming took 3 bases from V and 4 from J; bases not matched to a gene: 7. This CDR3 comprises 14 residues. The germline V gene has CDR1 SGHRS and CDR2 YFSETQ. CDR3 nucleotides: TGCGCCAGCAGCTCGAGACAGGGTTCGTACGAGCAGTACTTC. This codes for CASSSRQGSYEQYF.

Concerning this clone itself: Other DNA sequences in the same sample also yield this CDR3. V usage is TRBV28 and J usage is TRBJ2-1; D may be TRBD2 (6 bases). The germline gives CDR1 MDHEN, CDR2 SYDVKM. Trimming removed 5 bases from V and 7 bases from J, with 9 bases in between. The CDR3 extends over 12 amino acids. For the CDR3, the DNA is TGTGCCAGCAGTCTTGGGGGGAATGAGCAGTTCTTC. This gives the protein CASSLGGNEQFF.